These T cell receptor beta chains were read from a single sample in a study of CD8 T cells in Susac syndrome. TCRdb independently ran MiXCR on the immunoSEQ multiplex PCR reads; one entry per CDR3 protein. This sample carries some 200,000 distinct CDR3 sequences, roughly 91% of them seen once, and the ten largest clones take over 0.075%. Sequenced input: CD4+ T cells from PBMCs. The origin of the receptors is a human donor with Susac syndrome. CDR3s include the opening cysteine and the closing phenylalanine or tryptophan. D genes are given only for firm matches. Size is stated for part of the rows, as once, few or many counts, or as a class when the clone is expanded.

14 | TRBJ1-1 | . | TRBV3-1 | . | CASSQGVGHTEAFF | TGTGCCAGCAGCCAAGGGGTCGGGCACACTGAAGCTTTCTTT
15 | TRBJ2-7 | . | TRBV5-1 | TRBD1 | CASSPGAGGPYEQYF | TGCGCCAGCAGCCCTGGGGCAGGGGGCCCCTACGAGCAGTACTTC
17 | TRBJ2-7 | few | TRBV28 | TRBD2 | CASSSSYGTSGSYEQYF | TGTGCCAGCAGTTCCAGCTACGGGACTAGCGGGAGCTACGAGCAGTACTTC
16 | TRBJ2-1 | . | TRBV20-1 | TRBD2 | CSASPGTSGTYNEQFF | TGCAGTGCGAGTCCCGGGACTAGCGGTACCTACAATGAGCAGTTCTTC
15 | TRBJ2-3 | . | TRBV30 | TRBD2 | CAWSVPSGGPDTQYF | TGTGCCTGGAGTGTCCCTAGCGGGGGGCCGGATACGCAGTATTTT
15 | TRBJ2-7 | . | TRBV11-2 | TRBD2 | CASSFRLAGGREQYF | TGTGCCAGCAGCTTTAGACTAGCGGGAGGCCGGGAGCAGTACTTC
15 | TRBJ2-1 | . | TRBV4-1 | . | CASRGFAGRYNEQFF | TGCGCCAGCAGGGGTTTTGCGGGGCGGTACAATGAGCAGTTCTTC
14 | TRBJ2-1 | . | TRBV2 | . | CASNDKTSYNEQFF | TGTGCCAGCAACGACAAGACTAGCTACAATGAGCAGTTCTTC
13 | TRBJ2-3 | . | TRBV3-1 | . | CASSPRETDTQYF | TGTGCCAGCAGTCCCCGGGAAACAGATACGCAGTATTTT
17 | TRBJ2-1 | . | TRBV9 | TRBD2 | CASSVTAGGPPYNEQFF | TGTGCCAGCAGCGTAACAGCGGGGGGGCCCCCCTACAATGAGCAGTTCTTC
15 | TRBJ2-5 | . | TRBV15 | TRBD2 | CATSRSRTSGETQYF | TGTGCCACCAGCAGATCCCGGACTAGTGGGGAGACCCAGTACTTC
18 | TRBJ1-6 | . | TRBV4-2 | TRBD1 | CASSQRDRAGSYNSPLHF | TGTGCCAGCAGCCAACGGGACAGGGCGGGCTCCTATAATTCACCCCTCCACTTT
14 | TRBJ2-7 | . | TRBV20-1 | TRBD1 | CSAHGQEKSYEQYF | TGCAGTGCTCACGGACAGGAAAAATCCTACGAGCAGTACTTC
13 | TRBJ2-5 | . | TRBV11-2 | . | CASSFKGEETQYF | TGTGCCAGCAGCTTTAAGGGGGAAGAGACCCAGTACTTC
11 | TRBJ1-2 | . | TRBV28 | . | CATSNPSGYTF | TGTGCCACCAGCAACCCCTCAGGCTACACCTTC
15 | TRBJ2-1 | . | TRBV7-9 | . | CASSLVLGQLNEQFF | TGTGCCAGCAGCTTAGTATTGGGACAACTCAATGAGCAGTTCTTC